These 28 T cell receptor beta chains were sequenced from one sample in a study of vaccination and CD4 T cells after COVID-19. This sample's treatment: approximately 9-day PBMC culture with coronavirus spike peptide pools or control peptides (ViraFEST assay). Oncomine TCR Beta short-read sequencing was applied to DNA from cultured CD4+ T cells. TCRdb fed the PCR reads into MiXCR, producing one record per CDR3 protein. The sample yields 3,000 to 4,000 distinct CDR3 sequences, approximately 33% seen once. Their antigens are not known. Specimen: CD4+ T cells from blood, cultured in vitro. The receptors shown here come from a human donor who had recovered from COVID-19.

This clonotype was recorded a few times. The V call is TRBV30, the J call TRBJ1-1; a possible D gene is TRBD1 (6 bases). Between the trimmed V and J ends, which lost 0 bases and 3 bases, there was a span of 14 bases. Per germline, CDR1 GTSNPN and CDR2 SVGIG (reference sequence). This CDR3 comprises 15 residues. In DNA form, the CDR3 reads TGTGCCTGGAGTGTAACCCTTTCAGGGGACACTGAAGCTTTCTTT. This gives the protein CAWSVTLSGDTEAFF.

CDR3 protein: CASSPGLAGAQETQYF. The CDR3 nucleotides read TGTGCCAGCAGTCCCGGACTAGCGGGGGCCCAGGAGACCCAGTACTTC. The gene calls are TRBV11-3 and TRBJ2-5; 13 bases are shared with TRBD2. Trimming took 6 bases from V and 5 from J; bases not matched to a gene: 9. CDR1 is SGHNT, CDR2 YENEEA, per germline. The CDR3 spans 16 residues. The full variable domain, completed using reference TRBV11-3 and TRBJ2-5, is EAGVVQSPRYKIIEKKQPVAFWCNPISGHNTLYWYLQNLGQGPELLIRYENEEAVDDSQLPKDRFSAERLKGVDSTLKIQPAELGDSAVYLCASSPGLAGAQETQYFGPGTRLLVL.

The chain joins TRBV12-3 or TRBV12-4 to TRBJ1-1, with D hard to call. The CDR3 extends over 13 amino acids. V lost 6 bases and J lost 6, with 14 bases in between. The CDR3 DNA sequence: TGTGCCAGCAGCCTACTAAGGGCGGCTGAAGCTTTCTTT. Its translation is CASSLLRAAEAFF.

The CDR3 sequence: CASTPGGFTYEQYF. For the CDR3, the DNA is TGCGCCAGCACACCAGGGGGTTTTACCTACGAGCAGTACTTC. The chain uses TRBV5-1 and TRBJ2-7; 7 bases fit TRBD1. J gave up 2 bases and V 6 bases, and 8 bases lay outside the gene matches. Per the germline V gene, CDR1 is SGHRS and CDR2 is YFSETQ. CDR3 length: 14 residues.

The chain combines TRBV6-1 with TRBJ2-5; D tentatively reads TRBD1 or TRBD2 (6 bases each). Between the trimmed V and J ends, which lost 6 bases and 0 bases, there was a span of 8 bases. This CDR3 comprises 13 residues. CDR1 and CDR2 from the germline V gene are MNHNS and SASEGT. CDR3 amino acids: CASRGGNQETQYF. CDR3 nucleotides: TGTGCCAGCAGAGGGGGGAACCAAGAGACCCAGTACTTC.

The genes are TRBV21-1 and TRBJ1-5; the DNA was not compared with TRBD1, the D call given in the table. TRBV21-1 is described as a pseudogene. This CDR3 has 15 amino acids. CDR3 region: CASSKAGGVRQPQHF. Here the CDR3 DNA reads TGTGCCAGCAGCAAAGCCGGGGGGGTCCGTCAGCCCCAGCATTTT.

The chain links TRBV11-2 to TRBJ2-3; no reliable D call. V was shortened by 3 bases and J by 4 bases, with 14 bases between the two germline ends. The germline V gene has CDR1 SGHAT and CDR2 FQNNGV. The CDR3 loop spans 15 amino acids. CDR3 nucleotides: TGTGCCAGCAGCTTCAAACTTACCCACCCAGATACGCAGTATTTT. Residues: CASSFKLTHPDTQYF.

This clonotype is classed as medium-sized. The gene calls are TRBV20-1 and TRBJ2-5; 10 bases map to TRBD2. The J segment lost 6 bases and the V segment lost 0 bases, leaving 7 bases of the junction unmatched. CDR3 length: 15 residues. Per the germline V gene, CDR1 is DFQATT and CDR2 is SNEGSKA (reference sequence). CDR3 sequence (DNA): TGCAGTGCTAGAGATTGGGGACTAGCGACTAAGACCCAGTACTTC. This encodes CSARDWGLATKTQYF.

The J gene is TRBJ1-3, the V gene TRBV30; D ambiguous. CDR1 GTSNPN and CDR2 SVGIG come from the germline V gene (reference sequence). This CDR3 is built from 15 residues. Between the trimmed V and J ends, which lost 0 bases and 2 bases, there was a span of 11 bases. Written as DNA, the CDR3 is TGTGCCTGGAGTGTCCCCCGTCTTGCTGGAAACACCATATATTTT. Translation gives CAWSVPRLAGNTIYF.

This clonotype was counted between two and nine times. The genes are TRBV7-8 and TRBJ2-1; D ambiguous. Germline V lookup: CDR1 SGHVS, CDR2 FQNEAQ. The V gene lost 5 bases and the J gene lost 9 bases, with 14 bases spanning the gap. This CDR3 contains 13 residues. CDR3 sequence (DNA): TGTGCCAGCAGCCTCCCTTTTCTCTCTGAGCAGTTCTTC. It yields the protein CASSLPFLSEQFF.

V is TRBV6-2 or TRBV6-3 and J is TRBJ1-2; D call uncertain. The CDR3 spans 11 residues. The ends were cut back, 8 bases at V and 2 bases at J, with 6 bases in the middle. CDR1 and CDR2 from the germline V gene are MNHEY and SVGEGT. CDR3 protein: CASVGNYGYTF. The CDR3 DNA sequence: TGTGCCAGCGTGGGGAACTATGGCTACACCTTC.

The sample holds a few counts of this clonotype. CDR3 in DNA: TGTGCCAGCAGTATACAGGGGGCTAAGAACACCGGGGAGCTGTTTTTT. This encodes CASSIQGAKNTGELFF. The chain links TRBV2 to TRBJ2-2; 9 nucleotides agree with TRBD1. The CDR3 totals 16 residues. V lost 5 bases and J lost 1; bases outside the gene matches: 5. CDR1 SNHLY and CDR2 FYNNEI come from the germline V gene. Full variable domain (outside the CDR3, taken from reference TRBV2 and TRBJ2-2): EPEVTQTPSHQVTQMGQEVILRCVPISNHLYFYWYRQILGQKVEFLVSFYNNEISEKSEIFDDQFSVERPDGSNFTLKIRSTKLEDSAMYFCASSIQGAKNTGELFFGEGSRLTVL.

This rearrangement joins TRBV7-9 to TRBJ2-6; D is ambiguous. V dropped 11 bases and J dropped 11 bases, with 7 bases sitting between them. Germline V gene data show CDR1 as SEHNR and CDR2 as FQNEAQ (reference sequence). The CDR3 consists of 9 residues. CDR3 DNA: TGTGCCGGTTCTGACGTCCTGACTTTC. Protein sequence: CAGSDVLTF.

This clonotype has more than one count but fewer than ten. The rearrangement uses TRBV6-1 and TRBJ1-2, with a tentative D call TRBD1 (6 bases). Germline CDR1 MNHNS, CDR2 SASEGT. Trimming took off 0 bases at V and 8 bases at J, with 16 bases between the two ends. This CDR3 contains 15 residues. The CDR3 region has the DNA TGTGCCAGCAGTGAAGCCGATGGGGGGCGGAGAGGCTACACCTTC. The encoded protein is CASSEADGGRRGYTF.

This clonotype is labeled medium-sized. A read error may account for a junction end that differs from germline. This rearrangement joins TRBV7-7 to TRBJ2-1, with 9 bases fitting TRBD1. CDR3 length: 14 amino acids. Germline V gene sequence: CDR1 SSHAT, CDR2 FNYEAQ (reference sequence). CDR3 in amino acids: CASSQGTGLDEQFF. The CDR3 nucleotides are TGTGCTAGCAGCCAAGGGACAGGGTTGGATGAGCAGTTCTTC.

V gene TRBV4-2 combines with J gene TRBJ2-5, with 12 bases lining up with TRBD2. Germline loops: CDR1 LGHNA, CDR2 YNFKEQ. The CDR3 contains 18 residues. The ends lost 3 bases at V and 7 bases at J; junction bases unmatched: 15. The CDR3 reads CASSQETSGGLKSWTQYF. The DNA for the CDR3 is TGTGCCAGCAGCCAGGAGACTAGCGGGGGCCTCAAGAGTTGGACCCAGTACTTC.

The chain joins TRBV25-1 to TRBJ1-1, with D possibly being TRBD1 (5 bases). Germline values: CDR1 MGHDK, CDR2 SYGVNS. V was pared by 7 bases and J by 2 bases, with 14 bases between. This CDR3 has 14 residues. The CDR3 DNA follows: TGTGCCAGCACCGAGGCCAGGGCCAACACTGAAGCTTTCTTT. This encodes CASTEARANTEAFF.

In this sample, this clonotype is medium-sized (0.01 to 0.1%). V and J are TRBV6-1 and TRBJ1-1; D is uncertain. V lost 6 bases and J 1 base, leaving 3 bases between the germline ends. This CDR3 region has 11 residues. Germline CDR1 and CDR2: MNHNS and SASEGT. The CDR3 nucleotides read TGTGCCAGCAGGAGGAACACTGAAGCTTTCTTT. Amino acid sequence: CASRRNTEAFF.

The chain uses TRBV9 and TRBJ2-3, with D perhaps being TRBD1 or TRBD2 (7 bases each). Germline CDR1 is SGDLS and CDR2 is YYNGEE. V was clipped by 6 bases and J by 4 bases, with 21 bases between them. This CDR3 is built from 16 residues. The DNA for the CDR3 is TGTGCCAGCACGAGGAGGGAGGGGGCTTTCGCAGATACGCAGTATTTT. Protein sequence: CASTRREGAFADTQYF.

The chain is built from TRBV7-2 and TRBJ2-3; unclear D gene. The CDR3 is 16 amino acids. With 2 bases removed from V and 6 bases from J, the gap between germline ends came to 18 bases. The V gene's germline CDR1 is SGHTA and CDR2 FQGNSA. DNA for the CDR3: TGTGCCAGCAGCTTATATCGAGGAATCGCCCCCGATACGCAGTATTTT. It specifies CASSLYRGIAPDTQYF.

The V gene is TRBV6-1, the J gene TRBJ2-7; 8 positions match TRBD1. The J segment lost 2 bases and the V segment lost 8 bases, leaving 5 bases of the junction unmatched. Germline CDR1 reads MNHNS; CDR2 reads SASEGT. The CDR3 consists of 13 residues. The DNA of the CDR3 is TGTGCCAGCCGAAGGGACAGGACCTACGAGCAGTACTTC. It specifies CASRRDRTYEQYF.

The rearrangement joins TRBV6-1 to TRBJ1-1, with 8 bases fitting TRBD1. Losses at the gene ends were 7 bases for V and 1 base for J; bases not matched to a gene: 5. Germline CDR1 reads MNHNS; CDR2 reads SASEGT. There are 14 residues in the CDR3. The CDR3, as DNA: TGTGCCAGCACCAGAACAGGGGGGAACACTGAAGCTTTCTTT. Translating gives CASTRTGGNTEAFF.

The gene calls are TRBV28 and TRBJ2-7; no clear D gene. Germline V gives CDR1 MDHEN, CDR2 SYDVKM. The CDR3 loop spans 11 amino acids. With 7 bases removed from V and 3 bases from J, the gap between germline ends came to 7 bases. The DNA for the CDR3 is TGTGCCAGCACGTCCCACTACGAGCAGTACTTC. Translation gives CASTSHYEQYF. Looking up the rest from reference TRBV28 and TRBJ2-7 gives the full variable domain: DVKVTQSSRYLVKRTGEKVFLECVQDMDHENMFWYRQDPGLGLRLIYFSYDVKMKEKGDIPEGYSVSREKKERFSLILESASTNQTSMYLCASTSHYEQYFGPGTRLTVT.

As for this clonotype: This may come from a read error, since a much larger clone is one base off. The J gene is TRBJ1-2, the V gene TRBV12-3 or TRBV12-4; D gene unclear. V was pared by 5 bases and J by 13 bases, with 14 bases between. This CDR3 spans 11 amino acids. As DNA, the CDR3 is TGTGCCAGCAGTCTCAGACGGCCCCTCACCTTC. It is translated as CASSLRRPLTF.

This chain links TRBV7-8 with TRBJ1-6; D gene ambiguous. In germline, CDR1 is SGHVS, CDR2 FQNEAQ. The length of the CDR3 is 13 residues. Trimming left V 1 base short and J 6 bases short, with 4 bases between. In DNA, the CDR3 is TGTGCCAGCAGCTTAGGGGTTAATTCACCCCTCCACTTT. It yields the protein CASSLGVNSPLHF.

The V and J genes are TRBV2 and TRBJ1-4; D call uncertain. CDR1 and CDR2 (germline): SNHLY, FYNNEI. The CDR3 has 13 amino acids. The V end was cut by 7 bases, the J end by 5 bases, with 11 bases between. CDR3 DNA: TGTGCCAGCAAGGGATTCCGAAATGAAAAACTGTTTTTT. As protein: CASKGFRNEKLFF.

This chain joins TRBV5-4 and TRBJ2-1, with 9 bases identical to TRBD1. CDR3 size: 17 residues. V lost 9 bases, J lost 5 bases, and 18 bases stayed unmatched. Germline lookup yields CDR1 SGHNT and CDR2 YYREEE (reference sequence). CDR3 region: CATVTWITGGAHNEQFF. The CDR3 DNA is TGTGCCACCGTCACTTGGATAACAGGGGGCGCTCACAATGAGCAGTTCTTC.

This clonotype is termed medium-sized. The CDR3 region has the DNA TGTGCCAGCAGCCCAGGGGGGACTAGCGTTGAGACCCAGTACTTC. The encoded protein is CASSPGGTSVETQYF. The V call is TRBV11-2, the J call TRBJ2-5, with TRBD2 matching 10 bases. The germline CDR1 and CDR2 sequences are SGHAT and FQNNGV. Germline trimming cut 5 bases from V and 5 bases from J; bases unmatched to any gene: 8. The CDR3 loop spans 15 amino acids.